Presented here are 20 T cell receptor beta chains from one specimen sequenced in a study of T-cell reconstitution after alpha-beta-depleted transplantation in children. Unique molecular identifiers were used in preparing the TCRbeta library. TCRdb redid the calling of the PCR reads with MiXCR, one entry per CDR3 protein. Of roughly 500,000 distinct CDR3 sequences in the sample, approximately 29% are singletons; the top ten hold around 2.4%. Sequencing used PBMCs from the stem cell graft donor, obtained from the stem cell graft. These receptors originate from a human donor who donated a stem cell graft to a child with aplastic anemia.

This clonotype was observed a handful of times. The rearrangement links TRBV29-1 to TRBJ2-7, with D perhaps being TRBD1 or TRBD2 (6 bases each). The CDR3 length is 14 residues. V dropped 0 bases and J dropped 4 bases, with 13 bases sitting between them. Germline V gene data show CDR1 as SQVTM and CDR2 as ANQGSEA. The CDR3 loop reads CSVEDRGRGYEQYF. Written as DNA, the CDR3 is TGCAGCGTTGAAGATCGGGGGCGCGGTTACGAGCAGTACTTC.

The chain is built from TRBV7-2 and TRBJ2-3; D remains unclear. This CDR3 region has 14 residues. V gave up 3 bases and J gave up 0 bases, with 7 bases separating them. CDR1 and CDR2 from the germline V gene are SGHTA and FQGNSA. The CDR3 region has the DNA TGTGCCAGCAGCTTTGGGTTTAGCACAGATACGCAGTATTTT. This encodes CASSFGFSTDTQYF. Full variable domain (remainder filled in from reference TRBV7-2 and TRBJ2-3): GAGVSQSPSNKVTEKGKDVELRCDPISGHTALYWYRQSLGQGLEFLIYFQGNSAPDKSGLPSDRFSAERTGGSVSTLTIQRTQQEDSAVYLCASSFGFSTDTQYFGPGTRLTVL.

This clonotype was seen only a few times. V is TRBV11-3 and J is TRBJ2-2; TRBD1 agrees at 9 bases. V lost 5 bases to trimming and J lost 6 bases; unmatched junction nucleotides: 7. This CDR3 comprises 15 residues. Germline CDR1 reads SGHNT; CDR2 reads YENEEA. CDR3 nucleotides: TGTGCCAGCAGCGGGGGGACAGGGATAGCCGGGGAGCTGTTTTTT. Translation: CASSGGTGIAGELFF.

The V call is TRBV12-3 or TRBV12-4, the J call TRBJ2-2, with 9 bases that match TRBD2. CDR3 length equals 17 residues. V shed 3 bases, J shed 3 bases, and the junction held 8 bases outside the gene matches. The DNA of the CDR3 is TGTGCCAGCAGTTTGGGAGTAGCGGGAGTCGACACCGGGGAGCTGTTTTTT. It translates to CASSLGVAGVDTGELFF.

The V and J genes are TRBV27 and TRBJ1-2; D unresolved. The germline V gene encodes CDR1 MNHEY and CDR2 SMNVEV (reference sequence). The V end was cut by 3 bases, the J end by 4 bases, with 18 bases between. This CDR3 is built from 16 residues. The CDR3 loop is CASSFGRPTFPYGYTF. DNA for the CDR3: TGTGCCAGCAGTTTTGGACGGCCCACATTCCCCTATGGCTACACCTTC.

The sample holds a few counts of this clonotype. The V and J genes are TRBV29-1 and TRBJ1-5, with 8 bases aligning to TRBD1. After removal of 4 bases from V and 3 bases from J, the junction contained 2 bases not matched to a gene. The germline V gene has CDR1 SQVTM and CDR2 ANQGSEA. The CDR3 length is 13 residues. This chain's CDR3 is CSVGTGNNQPQHF. The CDR3 coding sequence is TGCAGCGTTGGGACAGGGAACAATCAGCCCCAGCATTTT.

This clonotype was counted between two and nine times. The gene calls are TRBV5-1 and TRBJ2-1; TRBD2 might be the D (6 bases). Trimming left V 5 bases short and J 5 bases short, with 17 bases between. The CDR3 is 15 residues long. Germline assignment: CDR1 SGHRS and CDR2 YFSETQ. The CDR3 region is CASRSGLSGNNEQFF. The CDR3 bases are TGCGCCAGCAGGAGCGGCCTTAGCGGCAACAATGAGCAGTTCTTC.

The table lists this clonotype with a few counts. The genes are TRBV6-5 and TRBJ2-1; 8 bases agree with TRBD2. The trim removed 5 bases at V and 7 bases at J, leaving 10 bases unmatched. This CDR3 is built from 15 residues. CDR1 MNHEY and CDR2 SVGAGI come from the germline V gene. CDR3 nucleotides: TGTGCCAGCAGTCTGGGTGCGGGAGGAGCAAATGAGCAGTTCTTC. Translation: CASSLGAGGANEQFF.

The rearrangement joins TRBV12-3 or TRBV12-4 to TRBJ2-5, with a weak D call TRBD2 (7 bases). The CDR3 sequence is 13 residues long. V was clipped by 5 bases and J by 7 bases, with 14 bases between them. The CDR3 loop is CASSPRGGGTQYF. CDR3 nucleotide sequence: TGTGCCAGCAGTCCTAGGGGGGGTGGGACCCAGTACTTC.

The gene calls are TRBV6-1 and TRBJ2-7; 7 nucleotides match TRBD1. This CDR3 contains 15 residues. CDR1 and CDR2 from the germline V gene are MNHNS and SASEGT. J lost 3 bases, V lost 5 bases, and 10 bases had no gene match. The CDR3 is CASSPRGPGGYEQYV. CDR3 in DNA: TGTGCCAGCAGTCCCCGCGGGCCAGGGGGCTACGAGCAGTACGTC.

V and J are TRBV7-8 and TRBJ1-5; D ambiguous. Germline CDR1 reads SGHVS; CDR2 reads FQNEAQ. This CDR3 is 15 amino acids long. V lost 3 bases and J lost 5, with 14 bases in between. The CDR3 region has the DNA TGTGCCAGCAGCTTCCAAGGGTCAGCCCATCAGCCCCAGCATTTT. This sequence encodes CASSFQGSAHQPQHF.

This clonotype was picked up a small number of times. CDR3 DNA: TGTGCCACCAGCAGAGATCGAACGGGGCCAACTAATGAAAAACTGTTTTTT. Residues: CATSRDRTGPTNEKLFF. This rearrangement joins TRBV15 to TRBJ1-4, with a tentative D call TRBD1 (5 bases). The CDR3 runs 17 residues. CDR1 and CDR2 from the germline V gene are LNHNV and YYDKDF (reference sequence). V lost 0 bases, J lost 0 bases, and 11 bases lay in between.

This clonotype was observed once. J is TRBJ2-2 and V is TRBV27; TRBD1 matches at 7 bases. This CDR3 contains 15 residues. Losses at the gene ends were 2 bases for V and 4 bases for J; bases not matched to a gene: 4. Germline assignment: CDR1 MNHEY and CDR2 SMNVEV (reference sequence). DNA for the CDR3: TGTGCCAGCAGTTTAACAGGGGTCCTCACCGGGGAGCTGTTTTTT. Encoded protein: CASSLTGVLTGELFF.

In this sample, this clonotype turned up a few times. V usage is TRBV24-1 and J usage is TRBJ2-3, with 9 bases identical to TRBD1. The CDR3 extends over 15 amino acids. Germline-derived CDR1 and CDR2 are KGHDR and SFDVKD. The J segment lost 2 bases and the V segment lost 5 bases, leaving 4 bases of the junction unmatched. The CDR3 region has the DNA TGTGCCACCAGTGTTGGGGACAGGGACACAGATACGCAGTATTTT. It is translated as CATSVGDRDTDTQYF.

This clonotype was seen more than once but under ten times. V is TRBV6-2 or TRBV6-3 and J is TRBJ2-1; D perhaps matches TRBD2 (6 bases). The CDR3 has 16 residues. The germline V gene has CDR1 MNHEY and CDR2 SVGEGT. The V gene lost 6 bases and the J gene lost 5 bases, with 20 bases spanning the gap. For the CDR3, the DNA is TGTGCCAGCAGCCGCGGATTGAGCGGGCGAAACAATGAGCAGTTCTTC. Translating gives CASSRGLSGRNNEQFF.

This chain connects TRBV14 to TRBJ2-5; D not certain. CDR1 is SGHDN, CDR2 FVKESK, per germline. This CDR3 has 15 amino acids. V was clipped by 5 bases and J by 5 bases, with 18 bases between them. This CDR3 is CASSKLDPVKETQYF. The CDR3 bases are TGTGCCAGCAGCAAACTGGACCCGGTCAAGGAGACCCAGTACTTC.

This chain connects TRBV20-1 to TRBJ2-1; 16 bases are a match to TRBD2. Germline trimming cut 6 bases from V and 10 bases from J; bases unmatched to any gene: 9. The germline CDR1 and CDR2 sequences are DFQATT and SNEGSKA (reference sequence). This CDR3 has 15 amino acids. The CDR3 DNA follows: TGCAGTGCGGGGGGACTAGCGGGAGGGCCCCGGGAGCAGTTCTTC. Its protein product is CSAGGLAGGPREQFF.

This clonotype has just a few counts. The chain carries TRBV29-1 and TRBJ1-2; D may be TRBD1 (5 bases). The ends were cut back, 7 bases at V and 1 base at J, with 10 bases in the middle. Germline values: CDR1 SQVTM, CDR2 ANQGSEA. The CDR3 loop spans 12 amino acids. CDR3 nucleotide sequence: TGCAGCGCTGGGGACGATAACTATGGCTACACCTTC. Its protein is CSAGDDNYGYTF.

The chain couples TRBV4-2 to TRBJ2-1, with 7 bases fitting TRBD2. V was clipped by 8 bases and J by 13 bases; unmatched bases: 11. Germline V gene sequence: CDR1 LGHNA, CDR2 YNFKEQ. There are 12 residues in the CDR3. The CDR3 loop reads CASGPASGDQFF. CDR3 coding DNA: TGTGCCAGCGGCCCCGCCAGCGGGGACCAGTTCTTC.

The chain joins TRBV23-1 to TRBJ1-2, with no clear D. TRBV23-1 is sorted into the ORF group, with uncertain function. V was clipped by 0 bases and J by 1 base, with 6 bases between them. The CDR3 is made up of 14 amino acids. Here the CDR3 reads CASSQSFGNYGYTF. CDR3 nucleotide sequence: TGCGCCAGCAGTCAATCTTTTGGTAACTATGGCTACACCTTC.